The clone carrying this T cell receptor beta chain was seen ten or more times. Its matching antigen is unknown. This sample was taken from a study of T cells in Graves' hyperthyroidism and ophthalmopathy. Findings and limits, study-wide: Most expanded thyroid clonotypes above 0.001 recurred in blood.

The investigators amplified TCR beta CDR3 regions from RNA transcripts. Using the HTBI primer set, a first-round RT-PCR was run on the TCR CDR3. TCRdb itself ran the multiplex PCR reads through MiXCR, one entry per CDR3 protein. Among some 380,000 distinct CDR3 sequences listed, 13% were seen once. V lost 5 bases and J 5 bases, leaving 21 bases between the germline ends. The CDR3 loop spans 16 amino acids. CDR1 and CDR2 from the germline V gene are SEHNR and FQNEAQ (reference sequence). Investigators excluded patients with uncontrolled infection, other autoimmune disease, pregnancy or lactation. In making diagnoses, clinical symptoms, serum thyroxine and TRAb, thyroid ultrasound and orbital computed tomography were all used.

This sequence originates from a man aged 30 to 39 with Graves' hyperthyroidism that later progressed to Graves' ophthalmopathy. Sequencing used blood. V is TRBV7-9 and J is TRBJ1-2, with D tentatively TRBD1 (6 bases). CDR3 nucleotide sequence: TGTGCCAGCAGCCTAAGTGCGACAGGATCTAGTTATGGCTACACCTTC. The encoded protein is CASSLSATGSSYGYTF. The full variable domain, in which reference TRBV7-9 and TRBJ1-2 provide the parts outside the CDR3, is DTGVSQNPRHKITKRGQNVTFRCDPISEHNRLYWYRQTLGQGPEFLTYFQNEAQLEKSRLLSDRFSAERPKGSFSTLEIQRTEQGDSAMYLCASSLSATGSSYGYTFGSGTRLTVV.